The 15 T cell receptor beta chains below all came from one sample that was sequenced in a study of blood T cell repertoires in COVID-19. Profiling relied on immunoSEQ multiplex PCR, and the TCRdb table lists in-frame clones only, not all of them. The table shows some 310,000 clones, with about 90% occurring only once. The sequenced sample was PBMCs or T cells enriched from blood (not recorded which). The source of these receptors is a woman aged 25 to 39 who had recovered from COVID-19.

The chain recombines TRBV11-3 with TRBJ2-3; the match to TRBD2 covers 8 bases. The CDR3 consists of 15 residues. Germline loops: CDR1 SGHNT, CDR2 YENEEA. The V segment lost 3 bases and the J segment 5 bases; nucleotides outside the gene matches: 7. CDR3 region: CASSLDSGIGDTQYF. CDR3 bases: TGTGCCAGCAGCTTGGATAGCGGGATAGGAGATACGCAGTATTTT.

The V and J genes are TRBV4-1 and TRBJ1-1, with D possibly being TRBD1 (5 bases). Per the germline V gene, CDR1 is MGHRA and CDR2 is YSYEKL. Trimming took off 4 bases at V and 7 bases at J, with 13 bases between the two ends. The CDR3 has 13 amino acids. The CDR3 here is CASSPPGPDEAFF. The DNA of the CDR3 is TGCGCCAGCAGCCCCCCAGGGCCTGATGAAGCTTTCTTT.

The rearrangement uses TRBV27 and TRBJ2-3; TRBD2 matches 9 bases. The CDR3 sequence is 15 residues long. In germline, CDR1 is MNHEY, CDR2 SMNVEV (reference sequence). V trimming: 6 bases; J trimming: 2 bases; junction bases outside the gene matches: 6. As DNA, the CDR3 is TGTGCCAGCAGACCCCTAGCGGGGTACACAGATACGCAGTATTTT. Residues: CASRPLAGYTDTQYF.

This chain uses TRBV13 with TRBJ2-7, with TRBD1 identical over 7 bases. CDR1 is PRHDT, CDR2 FYEKMQ, per germline (reference sequence). This CDR3 has 14 residues. The V segment lost 3 bases and the J segment 2 bases; nucleotides outside the gene matches: 4. CDR3 region: CASSLGQSTYEQYF. The CDR3 nucleotides are TGTGCCAGCAGCTTGGGACAGAGTACCTACGAGCAGTACTTC.

The rearrangement uses TRBV28 and TRBJ2-5; tentatively, D is TRBD1 (5 bases). The CDR3 spans 15 residues. Trimming removed 4 bases at V and 5 bases at J, with 17 bases between. The germline V gene encodes CDR1 MDHEN and CDR2 SYDVKM. Here the CDR3 reads CASSSYSGSPETQYF. As DNA, the CDR3 is TGTGCCAGCAGTTCGTACTCAGGGTCTCCGGAGACCCAGTACTTC.

In its sample, this clone was seen a few times. The same CDR3 can be traced to other DNA sequences in this sample. V and J are TRBV20-1 and TRBJ2-5, with D perhaps matching TRBD2 (6 bases). Trimming left V 3 bases short and J 2 bases short, with 16 bases between. The germline gives CDR1 DFQATT, CDR2 SNEGSKA (reference sequence). This CDR3 comprises 15 residues. The CDR3: CSASRGLASQETQYF. CDR3 in DNA: TGCAGTGCTAGTCGTGGGCTAGCGAGTCAAGAGACCCAGTACTTC.

This chain links TRBV27 with TRBJ2-7; D not certain. This CDR3 is built from 14 residues. The V end was cut by 6 bases, the J end by 4 bases, with 16 bases between. Germline V gene lookup returns CDR1 MNHEY and CDR2 SMNVEV (reference sequence). The CDR3 bases are TGTGCCAGCAGGCCGGAGATATCTCTTTACGAGCAGTACTTC. Its protein is CASRPEISLYEQYF.

This chain connects TRBV7-9 to TRBJ2-7; 7 bases agree with TRBD1. The CDR3 sequence is 15 residues long. Germline lookup yields CDR1 SEHNR and CDR2 FQNEAQ (reference sequence). Trimming removed 0 bases from V and 5 bases from J; junction bases left unmatched: 7. The CDR3, as DNA: TGTGCCAGCAGCTTAGCCCAGGGGGTTCTGGACGAGCAGTACTTC. Encoded protein: CASSLAQGVLDEQYF.

This chain connects TRBV29-1 to TRBJ2-1; 7 bases line up with TRBD2. Germline CDR1 and CDR2: SQVTM and ANQGSEA. The CDR3 covers 18 residues. Germline trimming cut 5 bases from V and 4 bases from J; bases unmatched to any gene: 20. The CDR3 nucleotides read TGCAGCGTTTCAGGAAGAATAGCGGGCCGGGTCGGGTACAATGAGCAGTTCTTC. It yields the protein CSVSGRIAGRVGYNEQFF.

The chain joins TRBV4-1 to TRBJ1-5; tentatively, D is TRBD1 (6 bases). The CDR3 consists of 18 residues. From germline, CDR1 is MGHRA and CDR2 YSYEKL. V lost 0 bases, J lost 10 bases, and 25 bases lay in between. CDR3 residues: CASSQEGGAGVLSGPQHF. The CDR3 coding sequence is TGCGCCAGCAGCCAAGAAGGTGGGGCAGGGGTCCTATCTGGTCCCCAGCATTTT.

The rearrangement joins TRBV18 to TRBJ1-1, with a possible D match to TRBD1 (6 bases). V was trimmed by 2 bases and J by 3 bases, leaving 10 bases between them. Germline V CDR1 and CDR2: KGHSH, LQKENI. This CDR3 region has 14 residues. This chain's CDR3 is CASSPVNRDTEAFF. CDR3 nucleotides: TGTGCCAGCTCACCAGTGAACAGGGACACTGAAGCTTTCTTT.

The chain links TRBV7-2 to TRBJ2-7, with 8 bases fitting TRBD2. CDR3 length: 15 residues. V shed 4 bases, J shed 7 bases, and the junction held 12 bases outside the gene matches. Germline CDR1 SGHTA, CDR2 FQGNSA. CDR3 nucleotides: TGTGCCAGCAGCTCGGGGGGGCAGGGACTGTATGAGCAGTACTTC. This codes for CASSSGGQGLYEQYF.

For the CDR3, the DNA is TGTGCCAGCTCATCTGGGAGGGACACTGAAGCTTTCTTT. This gives the protein CASSSGRDTEAFF. The chain couples TRBV18 to TRBJ1-1; no firm D call. CDR3 size: 13 residues. Trimming took 5 bases from V and 3 from J, leaving 10 bases between them. The germline gives CDR1 KGHSH, CDR2 LQKENI. Using reference TRBV18 and TRBJ1-1 for the parts outside the CDR3, the full variable domain is NAGVMQNPRHLVRRRGQEARLRCSPMKGHSHVYWYRQLPEEGLKFMVYLQKENIIDESGMPKERFSAEFPKEGPSILRIQQVVRGDSAAYFCASSSGRDTEAFFGQGTRLTVV.

The CDR3 bases are TGTGCCAGCAGCCGAACAGGGGGCGCCTCCTATAATTCACCCCTCCACTTT. Amino acids: CASSRTGGASYNSPLHF. This chain uses TRBV3-1 (or the pseudogene TRBV3-2) with TRBJ1-6; the match to TRBD1 covers 9 bases. In germline, CDR1 is LGHDT, CDR2 YNNKEL (reference sequence). Trimming cost V 4 bases and J 0 bases; bases outside gene matches: 4. This CDR3 is built from 17 residues.

The V gene is TRBV6-1, the J gene TRBJ2-2; 11 positions agree with TRBD1. This CDR3 contains 16 residues. V trimming: 4 bases; J trimming: 5 bases; junction bases outside the gene matches: 6. The germline gives CDR1 MNHNS, CDR2 SASEGT. CDR3 DNA: TGTGCCAGCAGTGCCCGGACAGGGGGCTCGACCGGGGAGCTGTTTTTT. It codes for CASSARTGGSTGELFF.